This TCR beta chain was identified in a study of T cell repertoires in cytomegalovirus infection. Background on the study: It was the public TCR beta signatures that indicated both CMV infection and matching HLA type.

In TCRdb, the reads were re-called with MiXCR into one record per CDR3 protein. Among approximately 300,000 distinct CDR3 sequences, more than 20% were seen once, and the ten largest hold roughly 15%. CDR1 and CDR2 (germline): LNHNV, YYDKDF (reference sequence). The CDR3 sequence is 15 residues long. The V end was cut by 4 bases, the J end by 7 bases, with 17 bases between. Notes on this clonotype: Its antigen remains unknown.

V and J are TRBV15 and TRBJ2-1, with a weak D call TRBD2 (5 bases). The sequencing used cultured PBMCs, collected from culture after CMV antigen stimulation. The TCR originated in a human donor in good health (CMV status not recorded). Some clones in this sample may be carry-over from other donors' samples. The CDR3: CATSTLGVGVNEQFF. The CDR3 DNA reads as TGTGCCACCAGCACCCTTGGGGTGGGAGTGAATGAGCAGTTCTTC.